This is a list of T cell receptor beta chains from one sample in a study of blood T cells in healthy people across ages. TCRdb redid the calling of the 5' RACE reads with MiXCR, one entry per CDR3 protein. The profile shows around 780,000 distinct CDR3 sequences, more than 50% of them singletons. The sample was blood. Source of these receptors: a middle-aged man in good health. CDR3s include the opening cysteine and the closing phenylalanine or tryptophan. Each record gives: V gene, J gene, clone size, D gene, CDR3 protein, CDR3 DNA. A D gene is named only where the DNA matches it firmly. Part of the rows lack a size; the others show once, few, many or a class for expanded clones.

TRBV10-3	TRBJ2-1	-	-	CAIDDLGSNEQFF	TGTGCCATCGATGATCTGGGGAGTAATGAGCAGTTCTTC
TRBV28	TRBJ2-5	few	TRBD1	CASRTGGAHQETQYF	TGTGCCAGTCGAACAGGGGGCGCCCACCAAGAGACCCAGTACTTC
TRBV5-1	TRBJ2-7	-	-	CASSADRGPGYEQYF	TGCGCCAGCAGCGCCGACCGGGGCCCAGGCTACGAGCAGTACTTC
TRBV12-3/TRBV12-4	TRBJ2-2	-	TRBD1	CASSLKGALAGELFF	TGTGCCAGCAGTTTGAAGGGGGCGCTAGCCGGGGAGCTGTTTTTT
TRBV19	TRBJ2-2	once	TRBD1	CASSNWGQGSNTGELFF	TGTGCCAGTAGTAATTGGGGACAGGGATCGAACACCGGGGAGCTGTTTTTT
TRBV4-1	TRBJ2-5	-	-	CASSQEGPYMGETQYF	TGCGCCAGCAGCCAAGAGGGGCCTTATATGGGGGAGACCCAGTACTTC
TRBV18	TRBJ1-4	few	TRBD1	CASSPMGQSTNEKLFF	TGTGCCAGCTCACCGATGGGACAGTCAACTAATGAAAAACTGTTTTTT
TRBV20-1	TRBJ2-1	few	-	CSARVGGNEQFF	TGCAGTGCTAGAGTGGGCGGTAATGAGCAGTTCTTC
TRBV20-1	TRBJ2-1	-	-	CSARDPGARGNEQFF	TGCAGTGCTAGAGATCCGGGAGCAAGGGGCAATGAGCAGTTCTTC
TRBV7-3	TRBJ2-6	-	TRBD1	CASSLDGTALAWANVLTF	TGTGCCAGCAGCTTAGACGGGACAGCTCTAGCCTGGGCCAACGTCCTGACTTTC
TRBV27	TRBJ1-5	few	TRBD1	CASSNRQGSNQPQHF	TGTGCCAGCAGTAATAGACAGGGCAGCAATCAGCCCCAGCATTTT
TRBV7-2	TRBJ2-7	-	TRBD2	CASSGGTSGQTYEQYF	TGTGCCAGCAGCGGTGGGACTAGCGGACAAACCTACGAGCAGTACTTC
TRBV6-6	TRBJ2-1	-	-	CASTQGGWLAYNEQFF	TGTGCCAGCACCCAGGGGGGGTGGCTAGCCTACAATGAGCAGTTCTTC
TRBV4-3	TRBJ2-1	-	TRBD2	CASSRMPGTSGRVEQFF	TGCGCCAGCAGCCGAATGCCCGGGACTAGCGGGAGGGTTGAGCAGTTCTTC
TRBV5-4	TRBJ1-2	-	TRBD1	CASSGRDRGRDGYTF	TGTGCCAGCAGTGGCCGGGACAGGGGTCGTGATGGCTACACCTTC
TRBV25-1	TRBJ1-4	-	-	CASSEGGASNEKLFF	TGTGCCAGCAGTGAAGGGGGAGCATCTAATGAAAAACTGTTTTTT
TRBV3-1	TRBJ2-3	few	TRBD2	CASSQAPLIAGRDTQYF	TGTGCCAGCAGCCAAGCCCCTCTGATAGCGGGAAGAGATACGCAGTATTTT
TRBV6-2/TRBV6-3	TRBJ2-1	-	-	CASSQGERVQFF	TGTGCCAGCAGCCAAGGGGAGCGGGTACAGTTCTTC
TRBV20-1	TRBJ1-2	-	-	CSARDLVTAYGYTF	TGCAGTGCTAGAGACCTAGTGACAGCGTATGGCTACACCTTC
TRBV24-1	TRBJ2-7	-	-	CATSDRKGHYEQYF	TGTGCCACCAGTGACCGCAAAGGGCACTACGAGCAGTACTTC
TRBV20-1	TRBJ1-1	-	-	CSAGYAFF	TGCAGTGCTGGGTATGCTTTCTTT
TRBV18	TRBJ1-5	-	-	CASSLEEHQPQHF	TGTGCCAGCTCCCTGGAGGAGCATCAGCCCCAGCATTTT
TRBV7-3	TRBJ2-5	few	-	CASKGAGVGETQYF	TGTGCCAGCAAAGGGGCCGGTGTGGGGGAGACCCAGTACTTC
TRBV20-1	TRBJ2-7	-	-	CSAREVQGRAYEQYF	TGCAGTGCTAGAGAGGTACAGGGTCGGGCCTACGAGCAGTACTTC
TRBV10-3	TRBJ2-7	few	TRBD2	CAIRGLAGGFHVAEQYF	TGTGCCATCAGGGGACTAGCGGGAGGGTTTCACGTTGCCGAGCAGTACTTC
TRBV2	TRBJ2-6	-	-	CAGSEVTGANVLTF	TGTGCCGGCAGTGAAGTCACTGGGGCCAACGTCCTGACTTTC